This record looks at one T cell receptor (beta chain) sequence and its context. This record belongs to a study of blood T cell repertoires in COVID-19. Study-level information: Material from acute and convalescent COVID-19 was sourced from the United States, Italy and Spain. T cells, B-cell-depleted T cells, or PBMCs supplied cDNA or gDNA.

Authors' data handling: Reference gene primer amplification in the assay estimated nucleated cell counts. TCRdb's table, derived via immunoSEQ multiplex PCR, lists solely in-frame clones and lacks some. D and trimming come from the DNA, and the V and J calls and clone size come from that table. This table has fewer than 300,000 clones, around 90% appearing once. Trimming removed 9 bases at V and 2 bases at J, with 17 bases between. This CDR3 spans 14 amino acids. Per germline, CDR1 LNHDA and CDR2 SQIVND (reference sequence). V is TRBV19 and J is TRBJ2-7; D possibly corresponds to TRBD1 (6 bases). The sample taken for sequencing was peripheral blood. This clonotype originated in a woman aged 40 to 50 who had recovered from COVID-19. CDR3 loop: CASVPGHSTYEQYF. The CDR3 nucleotides are TGTGCCAGCGTCCCGGGACATAGTACCTACGAGCAGTACTTC.